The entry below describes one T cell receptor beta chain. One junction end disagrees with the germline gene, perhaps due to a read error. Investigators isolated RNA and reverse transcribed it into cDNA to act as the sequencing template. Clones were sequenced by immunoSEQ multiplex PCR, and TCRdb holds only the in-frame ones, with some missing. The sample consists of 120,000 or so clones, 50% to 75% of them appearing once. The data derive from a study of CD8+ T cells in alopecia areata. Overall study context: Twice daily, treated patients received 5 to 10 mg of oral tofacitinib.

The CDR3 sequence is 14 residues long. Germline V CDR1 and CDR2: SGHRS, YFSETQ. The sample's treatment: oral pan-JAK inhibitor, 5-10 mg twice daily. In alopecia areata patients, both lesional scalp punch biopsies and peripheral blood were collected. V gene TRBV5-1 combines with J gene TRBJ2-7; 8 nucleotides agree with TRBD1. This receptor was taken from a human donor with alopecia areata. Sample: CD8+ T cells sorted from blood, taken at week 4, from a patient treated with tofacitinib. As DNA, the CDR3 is TGTGCCAGCAGCGCCAGGACAGGGAGGTACGAGCAGTACTTC. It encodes CASSARTGRYEQYF.